The 15 T cell receptor beta chains reported below all come from one sample, sequenced in a study of T cell changes during pregnancy in multiple sclerosis. Profiling relied on immunoSEQ multiplex PCR, and the TCRdb table lists in-frame clones only, not all of them. The sample carries tens of thousands of clones, approximately 92% recorded once. The sequenced sample was CD4+ T cells from peripheral blood mononuclear cells, obtained after pregnancy. The origin of the receptors is a female donor with multiple sclerosis, enrolled in a pregnancy study.

In this sample, this clone is medium-sized. The chain joins TRBV7-8 to TRBJ2-2, with TRBD2 matching 8 bases. Per germline, CDR1 SGHVS and CDR2 FQNEAQ. CDR3 size: 16 residues. The V and J ends lost 2 bases and 4 bases, in that order; junction bases with no gene match: 6. DNA of the CDR3: TGTGCCAGCAGCTTACCACTAGCGGCGGGCACCGGGGAGCTGTTTTTT. Translating gives CASSLPLAAGTGELFF.

The V gene is TRBV4-1, the J gene TRBJ1-2, with 9 bases fitting TRBD1. Germline CDR1 is MGHRA and CDR2 is YSYEKL. V dropped 3 bases and J dropped 4; count of bases not matched to a gene: 6. The length of the CDR3 is 15 residues. The DNA of the CDR3 is TGCGCCAGCAGCCAGGAGGGACAGGGACTCTATGGCTACACCTTC. Its protein is CASSQEGQGLYGYTF.

The rearrangement joins TRBV29-1 to TRBJ2-7; D is unclear. The CDR3 length is 11 residues. The V gene lost 6 bases and the J gene lost 0 bases, with 6 bases spanning the gap. Germline loops: CDR1 SQVTM, CDR2 ANQGSEA. The CDR3 nucleotides read TGCAGCGTGATTAGCTCCTACGAGCAGTACTTC. Its protein product is CSVISSYEQYF.

The chain joins TRBV7-2 to TRBJ2-5; possible D gene TRBD1, 5 bases. The CDR3 is 12 amino acids. Germline assignment: CDR1 SGHTA and CDR2 FQGNSA. V lost 5 bases to trimming and J lost 5 bases, with 9 bases between them. The CDR3 reads CASSPGSETQYF. In nucleotides, the CDR3 is TGTGCCAGCAGCCCAGGGTCGGAGACCCAGTACTTC.

This clone was detected only once. The genes are TRBV6-1 and TRBJ2-7, with 8 bases aligning to TRBD1. The V and J ends lost 3 bases and 3 bases, in that order; junction bases with no gene match: 7. This CDR3 region has 15 residues. The germline V gene encodes CDR1 MNHNS and CDR2 SASEGT. CDR3 coding DNA: TGTGCCAGCAGTGATAGCAGGGGGCCGCTCTACGAGCAGTACTTC. Its translation is CASSDSRGPLYEQYF.

V and J are TRBV2 and TRBJ2-3; a weak D match, TRBD1 (5 bases). V was pared by 7 bases and J by 2 bases, with 16 bases between. This CDR3 has 15 residues. Germline values: CDR1 SNHLY, CDR2 FYNNEI. The CDR3 nucleotides read TGTGCCAGCACCGACAGCAGACTTGCCACAGATACGCAGTATTTT. Protein sequence: CASTDSRLATDTQYF.

V is TRBV2 and J is TRBJ1-6, with TRBD1 matching 7 bases. With V trimmed by 7 bases and J by 13 bases, 16 bases remained unmatched. The CDR3 is made up of 15 amino acids. Per germline, CDR1 SNHLY and CDR2 FYNNEI. The CDR3 nucleotides are TGTGCCAGCACCGAAGGGGACAGCGGGTTGAGGCCCCTCCACTTT. Encoded protein: CASTEGDSGLRPLHF.

This clone is a singleton in its sample. The chain employs TRBV6-1 and TRBJ1-6; 10 nucleotides match TRBD1. The germline V gene encodes CDR1 MNHNS and CDR2 SASEGT. Trimming cost V 4 bases and J 9 bases; bases outside gene matches: 9. This CDR3 has 16 residues. The CDR3 spells CASSVNRDRGLSPLHF. CDR3 DNA sequence: TGTGCCAGCAGTGTCAACCGGGACAGGGGCCTTTCACCCCTCCACTTT.

The chain uses TRBV7-2 and TRBJ2-3, with 12 nucleotides matching TRBD2. The length of the CDR3 is 18 residues. Germline CDR1 is SGHTA and CDR2 is FQGNSA. V dropped 5 bases and J dropped 0; count of bases not matched to a gene: 9. CDR3 residues: CASSTWRLAGGSTDTQYF. The CDR3 DNA reads TGTGCCAGCAGCACCTGGCGGCTAGCGGGGGGGAGCACAGATACGCAGTATTTT.

The V call is TRBV19, the J call TRBJ1-6; 8 nucleotides align to TRBD1. With V trimmed by 4 bases and J by 5 bases, 7 bases remained unmatched. The CDR3 runs to 16 residues. In germline, CDR1 is LNHDA, CDR2 SQIVND (reference sequence). CDR3: CASSTPGQGDNSPLHF. Written as DNA, the CDR3 is TGTGCCAGTAGTACCCCCGGACAGGGTGATAATTCACCCCTCCACTTT.

The rearrangement uses TRBV18 and TRBJ1-1; D not resolved. The CDR3 has 12 residues. V gave up 3 bases and J gave up 0 bases, with 2 bases separating them. CDR1 KGHSH and CDR2 LQKENI come from the germline V gene. The CDR3: CASSPLNTEAFF. The CDR3 DNA reads TGTGCCAGCTCACCCTTGAACACTGAAGCTTTCTTT.

V is TRBV2 and J is TRBJ2-3; 9 nucleotides match TRBD2. The V gene's germline CDR1 is SNHLY and CDR2 FYNNEI. The V segment lost 3 bases and the J segment 2 bases; nucleotides outside the gene matches: 0. The CDR3 has 14 amino acids. The CDR3 protein is CASSEGLATDTQYF. The CDR3 DNA sequence: TGTGCCAGCAGTGAGGGACTAGCCACAGATACGCAGTATTTT.

CDR3 in DNA: TGTGCCAGCAGCGACGGGCGGGGGAGCCAAGAGACCCAGTACTTC. This translates into CASSDGRGSQETQYF. The chain has TRBV9 and TRBJ2-5, with 7 bases lining up with TRBD2. V gave up 3 bases and J gave up 1 base; unmatched junction bases: 6. This CDR3 is 15 amino acids long. Germline V gene lookup returns CDR1 SGDLS and CDR2 YYNGEE.

CDR3: CAWSVHDQETQYF. CDR3 sequence (DNA): TGTGCCTGGAGTGTACATGACCAAGAGACCCAGTACTTC. The chain employs TRBV30 and TRBJ2-5; D remains unclear. The CDR3 spans 13 residues. V was cut by 0 bases and J by 0 bases, with 5 bases left in between. Germline loops: CDR1 GTSNPN, CDR2 SVGIG (reference sequence).

This sequence joins TRBV11-3 and TRBJ2-1; the match to TRBD1 covers 8 bases. The V and J ends lost 3 bases and 5 bases, in that order; junction bases with no gene match: 9. Germline V gene lookup returns CDR1 SGHNT and CDR2 YENEEA. The CDR3 is made up of 16 amino acids. The CDR3 DNA sequence: TGTGCCAGCAGCTTGCTTCCGGGACAGGTAAACAATGAGCAGTTCTTC. This gives the protein CASSLLPGQVNNEQFF.